The source of this TCR beta chain is a study of T-cell reconstitution after alpha-beta-depleted transplantation in children. Many counts were recorded for this clonotype. Antigen specificity is unknown. Notes on the study in general: At one year after transplant, newly produced T cells mostly accounted for T-cell counts and diversity. Several hundred expanded graft clones reportedly gave rise to the alpha-beta T cells present about two months after transplant.

The TCRbeta library incorporated unique molecular identifiers. TCRdb used MiXCR to reprocess the PCR reads, holding one entry per CDR3 protein. The sample lists hundreds of thousands of distinct CDR3 sequences; roughly a tenth were seen once. The CDR3 loop spans 15 amino acids. J lost 6 bases, V lost 4 bases, and 7 bases had no gene match. Germline V lookup: CDR1 ENHRY, CDR2 SYGVKD. The TCR was taken from a child younger than two with acute myeloid leukemia, due to receive a stem cell transplant. The genes are TRBV10-3 and TRBJ2-1, with TRBD2 matching 9 bases. The source material was PBMCs, sampled before TCRalphabeta/CD19-depleted stem cell transplant. CDR3 in DNA: TGTGCCATCAGTGTAGTAGCGGGGGCTTTCAATGAGCAGTTCTTC. Its translation: CAISVVAGAFNEQFF.